This T cell receptor beta chain appears in the sequencing data of a study of shared clonotypes between healthy human individuals. Overall study results and limits: Larger estimated richness was generally seen in naive subsets than in memory subsets. The naive CD4 repertoires of several donors were compared, and around 4.7% of clonotypes were shared.

Only CD45RO-negative cells positively selected for CCR7 counted as naive CD8 cells, so terminally differentiated effector memory CD45RA+ cells were excluded. Only Caucasian adults living in Nashville, Tennessee served as donors. A deep-level run was used for the assay. Assay: immunoSEQ multiplex PCR; the TCRdb copy retains only in-frame clones and omits some. The table records about 2 million clones, over 85% of them present only once. The V and J ends lost 1 base and 1 base respectively, with 8 bases between them. Germline V gene data show CDR1 as MRHNA and CDR2 as SNTAGT. The CDR3 has 15 residues. Regarding this clone: Its specificity is not known.

The origin of this receptor is a man aged 18 to 29 in good health. Sample: naive CD8+ T cells sorted from blood. The chain uses TRBV6-4 and TRBJ2-1; the D is unclear. The CDR3 region is CASSDWGSSYNEQFF. The CDR3 DNA sequence: TGTGCCAGCAGTGACTGGGGTTCATCCTACAATGAGCAGTTCTTC.